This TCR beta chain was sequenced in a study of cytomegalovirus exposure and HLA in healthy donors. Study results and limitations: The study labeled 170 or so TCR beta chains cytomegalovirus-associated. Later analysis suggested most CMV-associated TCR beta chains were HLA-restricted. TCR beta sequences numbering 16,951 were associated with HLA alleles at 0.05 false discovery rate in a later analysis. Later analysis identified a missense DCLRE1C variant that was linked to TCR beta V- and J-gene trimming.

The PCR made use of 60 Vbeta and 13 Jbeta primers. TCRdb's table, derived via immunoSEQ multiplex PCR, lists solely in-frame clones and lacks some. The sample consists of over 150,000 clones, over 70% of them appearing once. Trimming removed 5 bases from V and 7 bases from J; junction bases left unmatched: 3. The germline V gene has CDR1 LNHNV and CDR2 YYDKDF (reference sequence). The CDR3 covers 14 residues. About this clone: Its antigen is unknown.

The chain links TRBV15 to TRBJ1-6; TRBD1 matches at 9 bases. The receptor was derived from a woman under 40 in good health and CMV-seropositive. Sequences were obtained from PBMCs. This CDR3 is CATSYRGQNSPLHF. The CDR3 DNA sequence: TGTGCCACCAGCTACAGGGGGCAAAATTCACCCCTCCACTTT.